The 28 T cell receptor beta chains given below trace back to one sample, sequenced in a study of cytomegalovirus exposure and HLA in healthy donors. Researchers ran the PCR with 60 Vbeta and 13 Jbeta primers. The table came from immunoSEQ multiplex PCR; TCRdb's copy has only in-frame clones and leaves some out. This table has over 85,000 clones, approximately 7.1% appearing once. The sample consisted of PBMCs. These receptors were taken from a man in his forties or fifties in good health and CMV-seronegative.

This clone has a handful of counts. The rearrangement links TRBV15 to TRBJ2-1; 8 bases are shared with TRBD1. CDR3 length equals 15 residues. Trimming at V came to 3 bases and at J to 12 bases, leaving 13 bases not matched to a gene. From germline, CDR1 is LNHNV and CDR2 YYDKDF (reference sequence). The chain's CDR3 is CATSRDRDSQVGQFF. CDR3 nucleotide sequence: TGTGCCACCAGCAGGGACAGGGACTCGCAGGTTGGGCAGTTCTTC.

This clone was picked up a small number of times. This CDR3 is CASSPIQGYTEAFF. CDR3 bases: TGTGCCAGCTCACCAATCCAGGGGTACACTGAAGCTTTCTTT. The chain recombines TRBV18 with TRBJ1-1; tentatively, D is TRBD1 (6 bases). The germline CDR1 and CDR2 sequences are KGHSH and LQKENI. The CDR3 has 14 amino acids. V lost 2 bases and J 3 bases, leaving 10 bases between the germline ends.

This chain links TRBV13 with TRBJ1-1; 9 bases match TRBD1. Germline V lookup: CDR1 PRHDT, CDR2 FYEKMQ (reference sequence). The V segment lost 3 bases and the J segment 1 base; nucleotides outside the gene matches: 3. CDR3 length equals 15 residues. CDR3 nucleotides: TGTGCCAGCAGCTTGGGGGACAGGGAGAACACTGAAGCTTTCTTT. As protein: CASSLGDRENTEAFF.

The chain uses TRBV19 and TRBJ1-1; 8 positions match TRBD1. This CDR3 contains 12 residues. With 7 bases clipped from V and 8 bases from J, the junction kept 6 bases outside the gene matches. From germline, CDR1 is LNHDA and CDR2 SQIVND (reference sequence). This CDR3 is CASTATGVEAFF. The CDR3 DNA sequence: TGTGCCAGTACCGCGACAGGGGTCGAAGCTTTCTTT.

The chain uses TRBV7-6 and TRBJ2-5, with TRBD1 matching 10 bases. CDR1 is SGHVS, CDR2 FNYEAQ, per germline. This CDR3 contains 14 residues. After removal of 5 bases from V and 5 bases from J, the junction contained 5 bases not matched to a gene. CDR3 loop: CASSPTGGAETQYF. DNA of the CDR3: TGTGCCAGCAGCCCGACAGGGGGCGCGGAGACCCAGTACTTC.

The sample holds a few counts of this clone. J is TRBJ1-1 and V is TRBV19; 8 bases fit TRBD1. This CDR3 is built from 16 residues. Per the germline V gene, CDR1 is LNHDA and CDR2 is SQIVND (reference sequence). With 5 bases clipped from V and 4 bases from J, the junction kept 12 bases outside the gene matches. This CDR3 is CASSSPGGTGPTEAFF. The CDR3 DNA is TGTGCCAGTAGTTCGCCCGGAGGGACAGGACCCACTGAAGCTTTCTTT.

This clone was counted between two and nine times. The chain is built from TRBV18 and TRBJ2-2, with D hard to call. The CDR3 is 12 amino acids. With 5 bases removed from V and 6 bases from J, the gap between germline ends came to 7 bases. Per germline, CDR1 KGHSH and CDR2 LQKENI. The CDR3 DNA reads as TGTGCCAGCTCAGTTTCCGCCGGGGAGCTGTTTTTT. This codes for CASSVSAGELFF.

V and J are TRBV18 and TRBJ2-2, with 9 bases fitting TRBD1. Trimming took 0 bases from V and 5 from J; bases not matched to a gene: 4. CDR3 length equals 16 residues. Looked up from germline, CDR1 is KGHSH and CDR2 is LQKENI. The CDR3 loop reads CASSPPGQGLTGELFF. CDR3 coding DNA: TGTGCCAGCTCACCACCGGGACAGGGACTGACCGGGGAGCTGTTTTTT.

J is TRBJ1-1 and V is TRBV6-1; D is unclear. With 5 bases removed from V and 1 base from J, the gap between germline ends came to 8 bases. The CDR3 contains 13 residues. The V gene's germline CDR1 is MNHNS and CDR2 SASEGT. This CDR3 reads CASSMERNTEAFF. In nucleotides, the CDR3 is TGTGCCAGCAGTATGGAGAGGAACACTGAAGCTTTCTTT.

This sequence joins TRBV2 and TRBJ1-5; D is possibly TRBD1 (5 bases). The length of the CDR3 is 14 residues. The V gene lost 4 bases and the J gene lost 3 bases, with 10 bases spanning the gap. Germline CDR1 is SNHLY and CDR2 is FYNNEI. CDR3 in DNA: TGTGCCAGCAGTGCACAGGCTTACAATCAGCCCCAGCATTTT. Amino acid sequence: CASSAQAYNQPQHF.

The rearrangement joins TRBV19 to TRBJ1-1; TRBD1 matches at 7 bases. The junction had 5 bases not matched to a gene; V was cut back by 1 base and J by 6 bases. This CDR3 has 14 amino acids. The germline CDR1 and CDR2 sequences are LNHDA and SQIVND (reference sequence). CDR3 residues: CASSIGQGQPEAFF. The CDR3 DNA follows: TGTGCCAGTAGTATAGGACAGGGACAACCTGAAGCTTTCTTT.

This clone turned up a few times. The V call is TRBV6-4, the J call TRBJ2-7; D is undetermined. CDR3 length: 12 residues. Trimming removed 7 bases from V and 8 bases from J, with 15 bases in between. Germline CDR1 and CDR2: MRHNA and SNTAGT. CDR3 nucleotide sequence: TGTGCCAGCATCAGTTCAGCTAGAAAGCAGTACTTC. Its protein is CASISSARKQYF.

The chain has TRBV27 and TRBJ2-3; 8 nucleotides agree with TRBD2. This CDR3 contains 16 residues. V was clipped by 6 bases and J by 6 bases; unmatched bases: 14. Germline V gene data show CDR1 as MNHEY and CDR2 as SMNVEV (reference sequence). The CDR3 region has the DNA TGTGCCAGCAGCCCCACCGGGACTAGAGTTTCGGATACGCAGTATTTT. Its translation: CASSPTGTRVSDTQYF.

The J gene is TRBJ2-3, the V gene TRBV9; D not certain. Per germline, CDR1 SGDLS and CDR2 YYNGEE. The CDR3 runs to 16 residues. V gave up 0 bases and J gave up 0 bases, with 11 bases separating them. The CDR3: CASSVVNNPSTDTQYF. The CDR3 coding sequence is TGTGCCAGCAGCGTAGTAAATAATCCTAGCACAGATACGCAGTATTTT.

The chain joins TRBV7-3 to TRBJ2-2; 7 bases fit TRBD1. With V trimmed by 2 bases and J by 6 bases, 0 bases remained unmatched. This CDR3 contains 13 residues. Germline lookup yields CDR1 SGHTA and CDR2 FQGTGA. The CDR3, as DNA: TGTGCCAGCAGCTTAGGACAGGCCGGGGAGCTGTTTTTT. Translated: CASSLGQAGELFF.

This clone was seen more than once but under ten times. The gene calls are TRBV6-5 and TRBJ1-2; D gene uncertain. Trimming shortened V by 6 bases and J by 0 bases, and 11 bases separated the two germline ends. Germline V gives CDR1 MNHEY, CDR2 SVGAGI. The CDR3 spans 14 residues. The DNA for the CDR3 is TGTGCCAGCAGGCGGATGAGCCCTAACTATGGCTACACCTTC. It codes for CASRRMSPNYGYTF.

This clone was picked up a small number of times. The V and J genes are TRBV9 and TRBJ2-1; D is uncertain. This CDR3 spans 15 amino acids. The V and J ends lost 0 bases and 4 bases respectively, with 11 bases between them. Looked up from germline, CDR1 is SGDLS and CDR2 is YYNGEE. CDR3 sequence reads: CASSVGGYLYNEQFF. CDR3 nucleotides: TGTGCCAGCAGCGTAGGCGGCTACCTTTACAATGAGCAGTTCTTC.

Points on this clone: Within the sample, other DNA sequences also encode this same CDR3. The chain links TRBV7-2 to TRBJ1-3; D unresolved. V dropped 1 base and J dropped 4 bases, with 14 bases sitting between them. The CDR3 extends over 16 amino acids. Germline loops: CDR1 SGHTA, CDR2 FQGNSA. In DNA form, the CDR3 reads TGTGCCAGCAGCTTAGTTCCCCCTCCGGGAGGAAACACCATATATTTT. Its protein is CASSLVPPPGGNTIYF.

The CDR3 region has the DNA TGTGCCAGCAGCTTGACAGCAGATACGCAGTATTTT. Translated, it gives CASSLTADTQYF. This chain links TRBV7-3 with TRBJ2-3, with TRBD1 as a possible D gene (5 bases). The germline CDR1 and CDR2 sequences are SGHTA and FQGTGA. The CDR3 covers 12 residues. V gave up 3 bases and J gave up 4 bases, with 5 bases separating them.

CDR3 amino acids: CASSLVPSSYNEQFF. CDR3 nucleotides: TGTGCCAGCAGTTTAGTTCCCAGTTCGTACAATGAGCAGTTCTTC. This chain joins TRBV27 and TRBJ2-1, with no clear D. The V end was cut by 2 bases, the J end by 4 bases, with 12 bases between. The V gene's germline CDR1 is MNHEY and CDR2 SMNVEV (reference sequence). The CDR3 extends over 15 amino acids.

This chain connects TRBV28 to TRBJ1-1, with D unclear. The germline V gene has CDR1 MDHEN and CDR2 SYDVKM. Trimming took off 3 bases at V and 6 bases at J, with 8 bases between the two ends. The CDR3 covers 12 residues. CDR3 nucleotides: TGTGCCAGCAGTTTTTACTCCTCTGAAGCTTTCTTT. This translates into CASSFYSSEAFF.

This clone came up a few times. CDR3 bases: TGTGCCAGCAGCCTTACCGGGACTGGGGACTATGGCTACACCTTC. Residues: CASSLTGTGDYGYTF. The V and J genes are TRBV11-2 and TRBJ1-2, with D perhaps matching TRBD1 (5 bases). The CDR3 length is 15 residues. V shed 5 bases and J shed 3 bases, with 16 bases lying between them. Germline loops: CDR1 SGHAT, CDR2 FQNNGV.

This sequence joins TRBV5-1 and TRBJ2-7; 7 positions agree with TRBD2. The V gene's germline CDR1 is SGHRS and CDR2 YFSETQ. The V segment lost 4 bases and the J segment 0 bases; nucleotides outside the gene matches: 7. This CDR3 comprises 15 residues. CDR3 sequence reads: CASSRIAGDSYEQYF. The CDR3 coding sequence is TGCGCCAGCAGCCGGATTGCGGGGGACTCCTACGAGCAGTACTTC.

This clone was observed a handful of times. Here the CDR3 reads CASRWTSGEGETQYF. The DNA of the CDR3 is TGCGCCAGCAGGTGGACTAGCGGGGAAGGGGAGACCCAGTACTTC. This chain uses TRBV5-1 with TRBJ2-5; 12 nucleotides match TRBD2. The germline V gene has CDR1 SGHRS and CDR2 YFSETQ. The CDR3 covers 15 residues. J lost 5 bases, V lost 5 bases, and 7 bases had no gene match. Full variable domain (outside the CDR3, taken from reference TRBV5-1 and TRBJ2-5): KAGVTQTPRYLIKTRGQQVTLSCSPISGHRSVSWYQQTPGQGLQFLFEYFSETQRNKGNFPGRFSGRQFSNSRSEMNVSTLELGDSALYLCASRWTSGEGETQYFGPGTRLLVL.

CDR3 DNA sequence: TGTGCCAGCAGCTTCCGAGGGAATGAAGCTTTCTTT. It codes for CASSFRGNEAFF. V and J are TRBV5-4 and TRBJ1-1, with no clear D. V was cut by 2 bases and J by 7 bases, with 9 bases left in between. The germline V gene encodes CDR1 SGHNT and CDR2 YYREEE (reference sequence). The CDR3 extends over 12 amino acids. Full variable domain (missing parts from reference TRBV5-4 and TRBJ1-1): ETGVTQSPTHLIKTRGQQVTLRCSSQSGHNTVSWYQQALGQGPQFIFQYYREEENGRGNFPPRFSGLQFPNYSSELNVNALELDDSALYLCASSFRGNEAFFGQGTRLTVV.

The gene calls are TRBV4-1 and TRBJ2-5; 9 positions match TRBD2. The DNA end is more similar to TRBJ2-7, so the J call may be wrong. CDR1 and CDR2 from the germline V gene are MGHRA and YSYEKL. The CDR3 is made up of 15 amino acids. The CDR3, as DNA: TGCGCCAGCAGCCGCTTTAGCGGGGGATCCTACGAGCAGTACTTC. This translates into CASSRFSGGSYEQYF.

The chain is built from TRBV6-6 and TRBJ2-5; D uncertain. V lost 5 bases and J 1 base, leaving 2 bases between the germline ends. The germline CDR1 and CDR2 sequences are MNHNY and SVGAGI (reference sequence). The CDR3 runs 11 residues. The DNA of the CDR3 is TGTGCCAGCAGTCGCCAAGAGACCCAGTACTTC. It translates to CASSRQETQYF.

This clone was detected a few times. J is TRBJ2-5 and V is TRBV2; a weak D match, TRBD1 (6 bases). Germline CDR1 is SNHLY and CDR2 is FYNNEI. V was trimmed by 11 bases and J by 5 bases, leaving 15 bases between them. CDR3 length: 12 residues. CDR3 nucleotides: TGTGCCGGCTCAGGGGATTCGGAGACCCAGTACTTC. Its translation: CAGSGDSETQYF.